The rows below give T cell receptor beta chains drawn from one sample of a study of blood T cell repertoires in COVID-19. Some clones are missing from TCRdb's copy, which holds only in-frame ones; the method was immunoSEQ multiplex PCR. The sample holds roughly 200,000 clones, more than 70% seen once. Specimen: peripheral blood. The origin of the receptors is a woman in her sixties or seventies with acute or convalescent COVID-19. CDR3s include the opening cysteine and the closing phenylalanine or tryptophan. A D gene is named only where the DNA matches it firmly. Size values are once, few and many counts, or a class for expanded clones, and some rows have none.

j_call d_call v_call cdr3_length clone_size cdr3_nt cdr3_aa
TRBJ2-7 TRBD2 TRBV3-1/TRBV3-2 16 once TGTGCCAGCAGCCATGTGGCGGGAGGCCTCCCTCCGGAGCAGTACTTC CASSHVAGGLPPEQYF
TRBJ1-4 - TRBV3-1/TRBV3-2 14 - TGTGCCAGCAGCGAGGGACACTCTAATGAAAAACTGTTTTTT CASSEGHSNEKLFF
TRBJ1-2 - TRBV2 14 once TGTGCCAGCAGTGACGACAGGCCAGGGCATGGCTACACCTTC CASSDDRPGHGYTF
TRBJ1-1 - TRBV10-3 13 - TGTGCCATCAGTGGGAGAGGTGACACTGAAGCTTTCTTT CAISGRGDTEAFF
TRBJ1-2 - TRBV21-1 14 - TGTGCCAGCAGCAATGGCCAGGGGGCCTATGGCTACACCTTC CASSNGQGAYGYTF
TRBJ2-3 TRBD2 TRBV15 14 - TGTGCCACCAGCACGGGTGGCGGGGGAGATACGCAGTATTTT CATSTGGGGDTQYF
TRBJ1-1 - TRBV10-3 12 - TGTGCCATCAGTGAAGGGAGTACTGAAGCTTTCTTT CAISEGSTEAFF
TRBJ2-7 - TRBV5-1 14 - TGCGCCAGCAGCTTGGGAGACTACGGGTACGAGCAGTACTTC CASSLGDYGYEQYF
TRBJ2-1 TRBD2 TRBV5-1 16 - TGCGCCAGCAGCATGGACGGACTAGCGACCTACAATGAGCAGTTCTTC CASSMDGLATYNEQFF
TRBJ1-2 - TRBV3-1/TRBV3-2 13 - TGTGCCAGCAGCCAAGCAGGGAACTATGGCTACACCTTC CASSQAGNYGYTF
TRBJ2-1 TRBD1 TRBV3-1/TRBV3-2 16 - TGTGCCAGCAGCTCCGAGGGGACAGGGTTTGGTGGTGAGCAGTTCTTC CASSSEGTGFGGEQFF
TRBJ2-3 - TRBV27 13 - TGTGCCAGCAGTTTCTGGCAGTCAGATACGCAGTATTTT CASSFWQSDTQYF
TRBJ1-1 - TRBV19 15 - TGTGCCAGTAGTATAGCAGCCGAGGCGGGCACTGAAGCTTTCTTT CASSIAAEAGTEAFF
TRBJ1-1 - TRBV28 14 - TGTGCCAGCATCTCTCAGGGGACGGGACCTGAAGCTTTCTTT CASISQGTGPEAFF
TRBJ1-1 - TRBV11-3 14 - TGTGCCAGCAGCTTGGGGGGGCAGGTCACTGAAGCTTTCTTT CASSLGGQVTEAFF
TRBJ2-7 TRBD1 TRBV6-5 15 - TGTGCCAGCAGTTACTCTCGGGACAGGGGCTACGAGCAGTACTTC CASSYSRDRGYEQYF
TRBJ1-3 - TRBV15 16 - TGTGCCACCAGCAGAGATGTAAAGGGGGCTGGAAACACCATATATTTT CATSRDVKGAGNTIYF
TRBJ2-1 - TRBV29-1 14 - TGCAGCGTGGCTGGTGGGAGCTCCTACAATGAGCAGTTCTTC CSVAGGSSYNEQFF
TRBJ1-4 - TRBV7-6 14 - TGTGCCAGCAGCTTAGGAATGAATTCGGGAAAACTGTTTTTT CASSLGMNSGKLFF
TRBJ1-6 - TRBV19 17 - TGTGCCAGTAGTATAGATCCCGGGAGCTCCTATAATTCACCCCTCCACTTT CASSIDPGSSYNSPLHF
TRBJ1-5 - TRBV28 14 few TGTGCCAGCAGAACCACAGGGAAATATCAGCCCCAGCATTTT CASRTTGKYQPQHF
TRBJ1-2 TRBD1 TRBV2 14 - TGTGCCAGCAGTGAGACAGGGGGCCGCTATGGCTACACCTTC CASSETGGRYGYTF
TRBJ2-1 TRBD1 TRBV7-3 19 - TGTGCCAGCAGCTTAGTAGGCGGGCCGGGACAGGGGTTTGGGAATGAGCAGTTCTTC CASSLVGGPGQGFGNEQFF
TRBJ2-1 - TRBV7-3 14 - TGTGCCAGCAGCCCTGACTTGTCTTACAATGAGCAGTTCTTC CASSPDLSYNEQFF
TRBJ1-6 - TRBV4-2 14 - TGTGCCAGCAGCCAAATCGCGGTCTTGGCACCCCTCCACTTT CASSQIAVLAPLHF
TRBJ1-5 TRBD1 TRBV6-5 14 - TGTGCCGCCTTGGGACAGGGGCGCAATCAGCCCCAGCATTTT CAALGQGRNQPQHF
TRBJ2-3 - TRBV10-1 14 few TGCGCCAGCAGTGATGGTGGGGCGGCAGATACGCAGTATTTT CASSDGGAADTQYF
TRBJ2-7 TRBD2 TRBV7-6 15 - TGTGCCAGCAGCTTAAGAGGGGGACTAGTTCCCGAGCAGTACTTC CASSLRGGLVPEQYF
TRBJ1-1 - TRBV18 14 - TGTGCCAGCTCACCGCAGGGAATGAACACTGAAGCTTTCTTT CASSPQGMNTEAFF
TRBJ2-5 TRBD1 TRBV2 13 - TGTGCCAGCATAAGGGGGCCCGCGGAGACCCAGTACTTC CASIRGPAETQYF
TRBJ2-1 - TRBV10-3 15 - TGTGCCATCAGTGAGTTGGGGACTGGAATCAATGAGCAGTTCTTC CAISELGTGINEQFF
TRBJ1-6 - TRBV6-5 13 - TGTGCCAGCCATACAGGGAATAATTCACCCCTCCACTTT CASHTGNNSPLHF
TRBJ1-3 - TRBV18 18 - TGTGCCAGCTCACCTCTTAACGACAGGATTGGGACTGGAAACACCATATATTTT CASSPLNDRIGTGNTIYF
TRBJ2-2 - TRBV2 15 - TGTGCCAGCACTTCCCTCTCCCAGCGCACCGGGGAGCTGTTTTTT CASTSLSQRTGELFF
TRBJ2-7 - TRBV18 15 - TGTGCCAGCTCATCCGAACAGGGAGGGTCCTACGAGCAGTACTTC CASSSEQGGSYEQYF
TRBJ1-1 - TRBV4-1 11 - TGCGCCAGCAGCCGGGGGGAGGAAGCTTTCTTT CASSRGEEAFF
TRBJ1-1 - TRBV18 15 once TGTGCCAGCTCACCATCTACCGGGTTGAACACTGAAGCTTTCTTT CASSPSTGLNTEAFF
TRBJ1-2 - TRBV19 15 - TGTGCCAGTCGCCGGTCAGGGTCGGCTAACTATGGCTACACCTTC CASRRSGSANYGYTF
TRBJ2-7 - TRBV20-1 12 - TGCAGTGCTACTGAGACTGATTACGAGCAGTACTTC CSATETDYEQYF
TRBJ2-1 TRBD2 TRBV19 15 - TGTGCCAGTAGTCTACTAGCGGGAGTGGTCAATGAGCAGTTCTTC CASSLLAGVVNEQFF
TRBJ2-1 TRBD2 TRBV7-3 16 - TGTGCCAGCAGCCCGGAGGGGACTAGCTCCTACAATGAGCAGTTCTTC CASSPEGTSSYNEQFF
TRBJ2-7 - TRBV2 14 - TGTGCCAGCAGTGAGGTGGGAGGTGCCTACGAGCAGTACTTC CASSEVGGAYEQYF
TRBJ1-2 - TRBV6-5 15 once TGTGCCAGCAGTTACGGCAGGCCCCCTAACTATGGCTACACCTTC CASSYGRPPNYGYTF